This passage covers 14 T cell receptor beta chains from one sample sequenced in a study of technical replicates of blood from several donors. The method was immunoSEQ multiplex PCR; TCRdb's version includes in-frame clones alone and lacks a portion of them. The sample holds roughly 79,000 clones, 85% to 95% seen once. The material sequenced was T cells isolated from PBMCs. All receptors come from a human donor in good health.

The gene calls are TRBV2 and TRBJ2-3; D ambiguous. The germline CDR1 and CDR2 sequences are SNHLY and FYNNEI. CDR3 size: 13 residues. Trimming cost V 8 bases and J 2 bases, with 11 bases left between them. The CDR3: CASGAPLTDTQYF. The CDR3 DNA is TGTGCCAGCGGAGCGCCACTCACAGATACGCAGTATTTT. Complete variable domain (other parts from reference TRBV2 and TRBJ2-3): EPEVTQTPSHQVTQMGQEVILRCVPISNHLYFYWYRQILGQKVEFLVSFYNNEISEKSEIFDDQFSVERPDGSNFTLKIRSTKLEDSAMYFCASGAPLTDTQYFGPGTRLTVL.

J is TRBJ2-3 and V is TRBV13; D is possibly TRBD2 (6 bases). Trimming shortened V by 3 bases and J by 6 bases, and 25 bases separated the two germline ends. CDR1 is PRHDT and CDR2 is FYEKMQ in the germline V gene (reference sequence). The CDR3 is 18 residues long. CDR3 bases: TGTGCCAGCAGCTTTTCCCCGACTAGAAGGGTGAACACGGATACGCAGTATTTT. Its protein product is CASSFSPTRRVNTDTQYF.

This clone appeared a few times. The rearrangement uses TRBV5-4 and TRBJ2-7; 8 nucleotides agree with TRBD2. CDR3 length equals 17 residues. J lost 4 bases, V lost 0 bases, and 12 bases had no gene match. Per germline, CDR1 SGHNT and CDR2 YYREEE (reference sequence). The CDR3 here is CASSLADGGAGAYEQYF. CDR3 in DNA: TGTGCCAGCAGCTTGGCGGACGGGGGAGCGGGAGCGTACGAGCAGTACTTC.

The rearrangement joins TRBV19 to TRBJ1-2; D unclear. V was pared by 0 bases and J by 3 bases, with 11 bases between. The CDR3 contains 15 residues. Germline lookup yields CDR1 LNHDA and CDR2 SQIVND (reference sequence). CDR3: CASSIEAHADYGYTF. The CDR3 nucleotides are TGTGCCAGTAGTATAGAGGCACATGCGGACTATGGCTACACCTTC.

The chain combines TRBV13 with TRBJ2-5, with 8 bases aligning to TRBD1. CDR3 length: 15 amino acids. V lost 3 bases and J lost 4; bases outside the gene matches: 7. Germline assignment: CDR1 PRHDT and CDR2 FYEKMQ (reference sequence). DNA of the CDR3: TGTGCCAGCAGCTTCATGGCAGGGGGCGCAGAGACCCAGTACTTC. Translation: CASSFMAGGAETQYF.

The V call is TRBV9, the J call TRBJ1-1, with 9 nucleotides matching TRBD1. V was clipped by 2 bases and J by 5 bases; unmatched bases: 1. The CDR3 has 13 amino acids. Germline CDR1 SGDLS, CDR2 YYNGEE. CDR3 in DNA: TGTGCCAGCAGCGTTGGACAGGGGACTGAAGCTTTCTTT. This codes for CASSVGQGTEAFF.

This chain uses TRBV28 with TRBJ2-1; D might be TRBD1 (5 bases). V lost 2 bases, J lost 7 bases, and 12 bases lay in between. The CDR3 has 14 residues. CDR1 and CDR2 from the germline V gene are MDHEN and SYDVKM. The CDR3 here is CASSLGATGNEQFF. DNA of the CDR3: TGTGCCAGCAGTTTAGGGGCAACTGGGAATGAGCAGTTCTTC.

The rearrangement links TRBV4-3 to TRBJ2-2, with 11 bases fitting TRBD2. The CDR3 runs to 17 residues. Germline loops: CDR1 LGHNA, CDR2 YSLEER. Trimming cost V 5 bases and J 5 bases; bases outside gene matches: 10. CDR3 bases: TGCGCCAGCAGCAAGTACGGGGGACTAGCGGTTACCGGGGAGCTGTTTTTT. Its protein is CASSKYGGLAVTGELFF.

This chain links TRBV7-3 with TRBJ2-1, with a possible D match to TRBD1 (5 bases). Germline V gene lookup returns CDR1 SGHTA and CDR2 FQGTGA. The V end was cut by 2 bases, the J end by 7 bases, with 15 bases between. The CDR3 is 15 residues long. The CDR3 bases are TGTGCCAGCAGCTTAGGGTCCCAGGGTAGGAATGAGCAGTTCTTC. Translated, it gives CASSLGSQGRNEQFF.

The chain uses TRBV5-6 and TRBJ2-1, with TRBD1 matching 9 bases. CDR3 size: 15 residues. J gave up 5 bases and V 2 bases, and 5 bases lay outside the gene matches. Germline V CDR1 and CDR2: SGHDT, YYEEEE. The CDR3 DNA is TGTGCCAGCAGCTTCTGGGACAGGGACAACAATGAGCAGTTCTTC. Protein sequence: CASSFWDRDNNEQFF.

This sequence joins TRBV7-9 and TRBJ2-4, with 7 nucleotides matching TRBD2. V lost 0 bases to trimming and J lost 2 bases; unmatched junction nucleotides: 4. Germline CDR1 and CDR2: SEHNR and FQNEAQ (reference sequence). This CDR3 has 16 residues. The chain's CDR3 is CASSLAGEGPKNIQYF. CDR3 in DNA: TGTGCCAGCAGCTTAGCAGGGGAGGGGCCCAAAAACATTCAGTACTTC. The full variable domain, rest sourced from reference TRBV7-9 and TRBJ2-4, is DTGVSQNPRHKITKRGQNVTFRCDPISEHNRLYWYRQTLGQGPEFLTYFQNEAQLEKSRLLSDRFSAERPKGSFSTLEIQRTEQGDSAMYLCASSLAGEGPKNIQYFGAGTRLSVL.

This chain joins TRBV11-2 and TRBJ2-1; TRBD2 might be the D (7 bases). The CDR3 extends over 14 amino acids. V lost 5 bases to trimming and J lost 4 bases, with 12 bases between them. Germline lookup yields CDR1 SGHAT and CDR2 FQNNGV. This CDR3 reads CASSKSGTYNEQFF. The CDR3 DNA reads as TGTGCCAGCAGCAAGAGCGGGACATACAATGAGCAGTTCTTC.

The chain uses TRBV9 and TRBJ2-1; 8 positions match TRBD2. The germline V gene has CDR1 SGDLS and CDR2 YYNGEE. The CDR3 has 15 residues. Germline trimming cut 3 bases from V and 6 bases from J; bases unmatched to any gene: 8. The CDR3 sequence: CASSDAGTSINEQFF. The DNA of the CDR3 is TGTGCCAGCAGCGACGCCGGGACTAGTATCAATGAGCAGTTCTTC.

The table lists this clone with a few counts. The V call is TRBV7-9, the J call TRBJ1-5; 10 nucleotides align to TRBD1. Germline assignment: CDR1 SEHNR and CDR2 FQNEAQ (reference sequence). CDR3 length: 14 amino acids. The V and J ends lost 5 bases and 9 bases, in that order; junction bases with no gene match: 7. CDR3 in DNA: TGTGCCAGCAGCGGGGGACAGGGGAATGCGCCCCAGCATTTT. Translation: CASSGGQGNAPQHF.